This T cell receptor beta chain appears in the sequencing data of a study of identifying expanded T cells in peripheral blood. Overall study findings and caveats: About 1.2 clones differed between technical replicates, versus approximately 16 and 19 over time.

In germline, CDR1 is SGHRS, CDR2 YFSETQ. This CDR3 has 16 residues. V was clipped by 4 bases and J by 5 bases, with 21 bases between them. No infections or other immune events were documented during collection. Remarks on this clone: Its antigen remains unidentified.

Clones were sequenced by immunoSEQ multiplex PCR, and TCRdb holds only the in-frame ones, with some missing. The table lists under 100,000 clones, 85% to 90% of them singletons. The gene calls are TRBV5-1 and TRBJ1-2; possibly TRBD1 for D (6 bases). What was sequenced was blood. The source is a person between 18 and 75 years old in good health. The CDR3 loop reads CASSPGTGQSAYGYTF. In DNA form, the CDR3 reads TGCGCCAGCAGCCCAGGTACTGGACAGTCAGCATATGGCTACACCTTC. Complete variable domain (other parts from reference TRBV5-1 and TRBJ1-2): KAGVTQTPRYLIKTRGQQVTLSCSPISGHRSVSWYQQTPGQGLQFLFEYFSETQRNKGNFPGRFSGRQFSNSRSEMNVSTLELGDSALYLCASSPGTGQSAYGYTFGSGTRLTVV.